This T cell receptor (beta chain) was identified in a study of regulatory T cells in long-lasting Graves disease (dated by TCRdb to 2020 to 2023). Regarding the complete study: Antithyroid drugs had been taken for less than 3 months by newly diagnosed Graves' disease patients. Persistent Graves' disease patients were compared with newly diagnosed Graves' disease patients by peripheral blood TCR sequencing and RNA sequencing. The study was registered as a clinical trial and conducted in China. A total of around 35 samples underwent TCR sequencing, from about 13 patients with persistent Graves' disease and approximately 20 patients with newly diagnosed Graves' disease.

The sample's time point, from its label and the paper: newly diagnosed GD, antithyroid drugs for less than 3 months. For both TCR sequencing and RNA sequencing, RNA was extracted from PBMCs in TRIzol. The diagnosis of Graves' disease followed American Thyroid Association guidelines. The patients came from an endocrinology department in Xi'an, China. Each patient gave around 9.2 milliliters of peripheral blood, collected in an EDTA anticoagulant tube. Ficoll Paque Plus density gradient separation was used to isolate PBMCs, and no further T cell sorting was done. RNA quality was checked with an Agilent 2100 Bioanalyzer and agarose gel, and concentration with a NanoDrop 2000. The library was obtained by multiplex PCR. TCRdb lists the instrument as Illumina HiSeq 4000. TCR beta libraries were built with iRepertoire HTBI primers and Arm-PCR amplification of CDR3 regions. Before sequencing, the PCR products underwent gel purification. In the authors' own workflow: Across samples, roughly 60 TRBV and around 15 TRBJ segments were identified and used for gene usage analysis of CDR3 amino acid clonotypes. COPE and FqMerger were used to merge filtered high-quality paired reads into contigs. Contigs were aligned with BLAST to IMGT TRBV, TRBD and TRBJ reference genes, and CDR3 was defined per IMGT. Any clonotype with a frequency above 0.1% was classified as a highly expanded clone. Repertoire diversity was measured by Shannon entropy, and V-J evenness by the Gini coefficient. Public clonotypes were defined as clonotypes shared by more than one individual. The public sequencing data were trimmed at Q25 with fastp and processed into clonotypes with MiXCR by TCRdb, which kept only in-frame beta chains. Rows merge per CDR3 protein into single entries with the most common DNA and genes. TCRdb, rather than the study authors, made the V and J calls. Recorded for this sample are 680,000 or so distinct CDR3 sequences; about 15% of them occurred a single time. Together, the top ten hold about 17% of the sample.

The CDR3 goes from the cysteine to the phenylalanine over 14 residues. Only the CDR3 region is kept as DNA, spanning 42 bases read in frame from base 1. V gives up 3 bases and J gives up 3 bases, and the segment between their germline ends measures 10 bases. As encoded in the germline V gene, CDR1 is KGHSH while CDR2 is LQKENI. In this sample, this clonotype turned up many times. The antigen it binds to is not known. No qualities accompany the bases; no much larger clone lies one base away. Overall study results and their limits: Persistent Graves' disease patients showed lower TCR Shannon entropy and fewer highly expanded clones than newly diagnosed patients, suggesting clonal expansion. Peripheral blood alone was examined, since thyroid tissue, which constituted the primary lesion, could not be accessed. TRBV28, TRBJ1-2 and TRBJ2-5 were preferentially used in persistent disease, while TRBV20-1 and TRBJ2-1 were favored in newly diagnosed disease. As a limitation, the authors acknowledged that the small sample size may reduce accuracy. Patients with persistent disease shared more public clonotypes (around 3,000) than newly diagnosed patients did (around 930). Only the TCR beta chain was sequenced and analyzed.

These same records also appear under a second study, on T cells in Graves' hyperthyroidism and ophthalmopathy. The second study, in turn, reports: Stable Graves' hyperthyroidism was defined as no progression to ophthalmopathy during 18 months of follow-up. Hyperthyroidism patients were newly diagnosed, with disease duration under 2 months, and aged 18 to 65 years. Patients with uncontrolled infections, other autoimmune diseases, pregnancy or lactation were excluded. Diagnoses relied on clinical symptoms, serum thyroxine and TRAb, thyroid ultrasound and orbital computed tomography. The TCR CDR3 was subjected to a first round of RT-PCR using the HTBI primer set and the Qiagen OneStep RT-PCR kit. Most expanded thyroid clonotypes (frequency above 0.001) were also detected in blood, a finding suggesting that blood repertoires may reflect thyroid immune responses. A model built on a 13 V-J signature distinguished ophthalmopathy from stable hyperthyroidism, reaching 85% to 90% sensitivity and around 81% specificity in cross-validation and 80%/75% in testing. In validation, progression to ophthalmopathy was predicted by the model with nearly 71% sensitivity and roughly 72% specificity, a median of approximately 6.5 months before onset. To identify distinguishing TCR V-J signatures, a discovery cohort of about 100 patients was used, comprising 40 to 45 with Graves' ophthalmopathy and 57 with stable Graves' hyperthyroidism. Prospective prediction of ophthalmopathy was tested in an independent validation cohort of approximately 19 hyperthyroidism patients and 15 to 17 patients who later progressed to ophthalmopathy. The 100 or so discovery patients were randomly split 7:3 into training and test sets. Thyroid tissue and blood T-cell repertoires from several Graves' hyperthyroidism patients were also compared in the study. After sampling, hyperthyroidism patients received methimazole starting at 30 mg daily, and ophthalmopathy patients received high-dose intravenous methylprednisolone. Libraries were constructed in a second round of multiplex PCR, after which size selection and purification were performed. Paired-end sequencing of the libraries was performed with 100 bp reads on an Illumina HiSeq2000. SOAPnuke was used to process the raw data, throwing out any read that contained adapters or uncalled bases, had a mean Phred below 15, or lacked an exact constant-primer or identifier match. High-quality paired reads were merged with COPE v1.2.5, and unique nucleotide sequences were defined as clonotypes. Clonotypes were aligned to IMGT TRBV, TRBD and TRBJ reference segments using MiTCR v1.1. The analysis included only V-J combinations with a frequency above 0.0001, which together covered over 98% of the repertoires. A TCS score was defined as the ratio of F50 (clonal expansion) to E x V (chaos), with BLOSUM62-based TCRdist applied between CDR3 peptides within each V-J. Welch's t-statistics and random forest reduced roughly 540 V-J features to 10 to 15, which were used in a naive Bayes classifier (R e1071). Sample size was not statistically predetermined, and investigators were not blinded to group allocation. The paper reports TCR Vbeta CDR3 sequencing of about 140 peripheral blood samples: under 45 ophthalmopathy, some 80 hyperthyroidism and 17 progressor patients.

This TCR came from a woman aged 30 to 39 with Graves disease. Donor details come from another sample of the same person, matched by shared clones. This material consisted of peripheral blood mononuclear cells (PBMCs), taken at new diagnosis, from a patient treated with antithyroid drugs. Recombination linked TRBV18 to TRBJ2-3, and possibly TRBD1, on 5 matching bases. The DNA reads TGTGCCAGCTCACCGGCAGGGATTACAGATACGCAGTATTTT. Translated, it gives CASSPAGITDTQYF.